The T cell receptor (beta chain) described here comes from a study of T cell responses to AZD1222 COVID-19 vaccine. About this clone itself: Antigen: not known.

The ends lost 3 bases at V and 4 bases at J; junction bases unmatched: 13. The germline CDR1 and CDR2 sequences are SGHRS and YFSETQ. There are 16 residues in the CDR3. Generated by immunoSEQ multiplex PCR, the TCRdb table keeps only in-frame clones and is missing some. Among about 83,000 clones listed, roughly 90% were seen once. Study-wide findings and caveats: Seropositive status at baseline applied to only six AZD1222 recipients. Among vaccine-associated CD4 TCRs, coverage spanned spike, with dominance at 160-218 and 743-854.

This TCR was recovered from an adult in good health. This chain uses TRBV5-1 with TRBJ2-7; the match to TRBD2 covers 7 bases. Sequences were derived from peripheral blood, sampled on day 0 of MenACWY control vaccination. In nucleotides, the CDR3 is TGCGCCAGCAGCTCCCCAGCGGGGACCGACCCATACGAGCAGTACTTC. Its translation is CASSSPAGTDPYEQYF.